Listed here is a single T cell receptor beta chain. This sample was included in a study of T cell clones after liver transplantation. Study in general: Pre-transplant mixed lymphocyte reactions yielded third-party-reactive TCRbeta sequences as comparators for graft-donor-reactive sequences. Until 12-24 months post-transplant, subjects got standard immunosuppression and no induction.

CDR1 and CDR2 (germline): SQVTM, ANQGSEA. The CDR3 totals 13 residues. Germline trimming cut 6 bases from V and 5 bases from J; bases unmatched to any gene: 7. The method was immunoSEQ multiplex PCR; TCRdb's version includes in-frame clones alone and lacks a portion of them. The table lists 99,000 or so clones, more than 75% of them singletons, with 0.99% in the top ten. The V call is TRBV29-1, the J call TRBJ2-5, with 9 positions matching TRBD1. The sample consisted of CD4+ T cells from blood, taken before liver transplant. This receptor was taken from a human donor who received a liver transplant. The CDR3 is CSVGTGMGETQYF. The CDR3 DNA reads TGCAGCGTCGGGACAGGGATGGGGGAGACCCAGTACTTC.